Listed here are 32 T cell receptor beta chains from one sample, sequenced in a study of cytomegalovirus exposure and HLA in healthy donors. Primers for the PCR totalled 60 Vbeta and 13 Jbeta. The method was immunoSEQ multiplex PCR; TCRdb's version includes in-frame clones alone and lacks a portion of them. The sample lists about 130,000 clones, roughly 78% occurring once. Material for sequencing was PBMCs. The receptor set was obtained from a man aged 35-49 years in good health and CMV-seronegative.

The chain links TRBV27 to TRBJ1-2; 8 bases are a match to TRBD1. Germline trimming cut 3 bases from V and 3 bases from J; bases unmatched to any gene: 0. CDR3 length equals 13 residues. Germline CDR1 and CDR2: MNHEY and SMNVEV (reference sequence). As DNA, the CDR3 is TGTGCCAGCAGTTTGGGACAGGACTATGGCTACACCTTC. Translated, it gives CASSLGQDYGYTF.

This clone showed up just a few times. The chain is built from TRBV6-4 and TRBJ1-1; D is undetermined. There are 13 residues in the CDR3. The germline V gene has CDR1 MRHNA and CDR2 SNTAGT. V was shortened by 2 bases and J by 1 base, with 5 bases between the two germline ends. CDR3 region: CASSDRQNTEAFF. The CDR3 nucleotides are TGTGCCAGCAGTGACCGACAGAACACTGAAGCTTTCTTT.

This clone occurred once. This chain connects TRBV11-2 to TRBJ2-5; D uncertain. Germline V gene sequence: CDR1 SGHAT, CDR2 FQNNGV. CDR3 length equals 14 residues. Between the trimmed V and J ends, which lost 2 bases and 1 base, there was a span of 8 bases. The CDR3 bases are TGTGCCAGCAGCTTAAACATGATCCAAGAGACCCAGTACTTC. This encodes CASSLNMIQETQYF.

This chain uses TRBV19 with TRBJ1-3; TRBD1 agrees at 7 bases. There are 14 residues in the CDR3. V shed 7 bases and J 2 bases; nucleotides not matched to a gene: 5. Looked up from germline, CDR1 is LNHDA and CDR2 is SQIVND (reference sequence). CDR3 sequence: CASTTGTAGNTIYF. CDR3 sequence (DNA): TGTGCCAGTACCACCGGGACAGCTGGAAACACCATATATTTT.

The chain recombines TRBV7-2 with TRBJ2-3; 13 bases are a match to TRBD2. Germline V gene data show CDR1 as SGHTA and CDR2 as FQGNSA. After removal of 3 bases from V and 2 bases from J, the junction contained 2 bases not matched to a gene. The CDR3 loop spans 16 amino acids. CDR3 sequence: CASSLGLAGLTDTQYF. DNA of the CDR3: TGTGCCAGCAGCTTGGGACTAGCGGGACTCACAGATACGCAGTATTTT.

V usage is TRBV2 and J usage is TRBJ2-3; possible D gene TRBD1, 8 bases. The V end lost 6 bases, the J end lost 1 base, and 14 bases lay between the germline ends. Germline CDR1 reads SNHLY; CDR2 reads FYNNEI. CDR3 size: 15 residues. The CDR3: CASRDRGGGTDTQYF. CDR3 in DNA: TGTGCCAGCAGAGACAGGGGAGGGGGCACAGATACGCAGTATTTT. Looking up the rest from reference TRBV2 and TRBJ2-3 gives the full variable domain: EPEVTQTPSHQVTQMGQEVILRCVPISNHLYFYWYRQILGQKVEFLVSFYNNEISEKSEIFDDQFSVERPDGSNFTLKIRSTKLEDSAMYFCASRDRGGGTDTQYFGPGTRLTVL.

V is TRBV6-6 and J is TRBJ1-5; weak D call: TRBD1 (6 bases). This CDR3 comprises 16 residues. Looked up from germline, CDR1 is MNHNY and CDR2 is SVGAGI (reference sequence). Trimming took 5 bases from V and 7 from J, leaving 21 bases between them. This CDR3 reads CASSNGQRLTEQPQHF. The DNA for the CDR3 is TGTGCCAGCAGTAACGGACAGCGTTTGACAGAACAGCCCCAGCATTTT.

The chain employs TRBV2 and TRBJ2-7; TRBD1 matches at 7 bases. J lost 4 bases, V lost 7 bases, and 7 bases had no gene match. Germline V gene data show CDR1 as SNHLY and CDR2 as FYNNEI. CDR3 length equals 13 residues. The CDR3 coding sequence is TGTGCCAGCAACCGGGACAGAAAATACGAGCAGTACTTC. This codes for CASNRDRKYEQYF.

The rearrangement joins TRBV28 to TRBJ2-7; weak D call: TRBD1 (6 bases). The CDR3 has 14 residues. V was clipped by 8 bases and J by 3 bases, with 17 bases between them. Per germline, CDR1 MDHEN and CDR2 SYDVKM. CDR3 sequence reads: CASRTLGQSYEQYF. CDR3 nucleotide sequence: TGTGCCAGCCGCACTCTCGGACAGAGCTACGAGCAGTACTTC.

The V and J genes are TRBV7-9 and TRBJ1-4; 9 bases line up with TRBD1. This CDR3 comprises 19 residues. Germline-derived CDR1 and CDR2 are SEHNR and FQNEAQ (reference sequence). The ends lost 7 bases at V and 0 bases at J; junction bases unmatched: 15. The DNA of the CDR3 is TGTGCCAGCACCGCCCCAATCGGGACAGGGCCTGCAACTAATGAAAAACTGTTTTTT. It is translated as CASTAPIGTGPATNEKLFF. The variable domain in full, completed from reference TRBV7-9 and TRBJ1-4, reads DTGVSQNPRHKITKRGQNVTFRCDPISEHNRLYWYRQTLGQGPEFLTYFQNEAQLEKSRLLSDRFSAERPKGSFSTLEIQRTEQGDSAMYLCASTAPIGTGPATNEKLFFGSGTQLSVL.

The chain combines TRBV10-3 with TRBJ1-1; 11 nucleotides align to TRBD1. The CDR3 consists of 17 residues. The J segment lost 0 bases and the V segment lost 6 bases, leaving 9 bases of the junction unmatched. Germline V gene sequence: CDR1 ENHRY, CDR2 SYGVKD. CDR3 in DNA: TGTGCCATCAGAAGTCCCGGGACAGGGGGGCTGAACACTGAAGCTTTCTTT. Its translation is CAIRSPGTGGLNTEAFF.

J is TRBJ1-5 and V is TRBV12-5, with TRBD1 as a possible D gene (6 bases). Trimming pared 3 bases from V and 3 bases from J, leaving 12 bases between. The CDR3 spans 15 residues. Germline CDR1 LGHNT, CDR2 FRNRAP. The CDR3 here is CASGLTTGINQPQHF. For the CDR3, the DNA is TGTGCTAGTGGTTTAACTACAGGGATCAATCAGCCCCAGCATTTT.

This chain connects TRBV5-6 to TRBJ1-1, with TRBD1 identical over 7 bases. The CDR3 is 17 amino acids. The junction had 8 bases not matched to a gene; V was cut back by 0 bases and J by 0 bases. Germline assignment: CDR1 SGHDT and CDR2 YYEEEE. CDR3 protein: CASSLVRTGSMNTEAFF. The CDR3 region has the DNA TGTGCCAGCAGCTTGGTCCGGACAGGTTCCATGAACACTGAAGCTTTCTTT. Drawing the rest from reference TRBV5-6 and TRBJ1-1, the complete variable domain is DAGVTQSPTHLIKTRGQQVTLRCSPKSGHDTVSWYQQALGQGPQFIFQYYEEEERQRGNFPDRFSGHQFPNYSSELNVNALLLGDSALYLCASSLVRTGSMNTEAFFGQGTRLTVV.

The CDR3 sequence is CASSLWDRGYGYTF. The CDR3, as DNA: TGTGCCAGCAGCTTATGGGACAGGGGCTATGGCTACACCTTC. The chain is built from TRBV7-2 and TRBJ1-2; TRBD1 matches 10 bases. The junction had 1 base not matched to a gene; V was cut back by 2 bases and J by 4 bases. CDR1 and CDR2 from the germline V gene are SGHTA and FQGNSA. The CDR3 has 14 residues.

The chain is built from TRBV7-2 and TRBJ2-4; no clear D gene. In germline, CDR1 is SGHTA, CDR2 FQGNSA. This CDR3 has 13 amino acids. The V end lost 1 base, the J end lost 5 bases, and 6 bases lay between the germline ends. The CDR3 sequence is CASSLGHENIQYF. In nucleotides, the CDR3 is TGTGCCAGCAGCTTAGGACACGAAAACATTCAGTACTTC.

V and J are TRBV25-1 and TRBJ1-5; 7 nucleotides agree with TRBD1. The J segment lost 2 bases and the V segment lost 2 bases, leaving 6 bases of the junction unmatched. CDR3 length equals 16 residues. CDR1 is MGHDK and CDR2 is SYGVNS in the germline V gene. The CDR3 loop is CASSEGSTGGNQPQHF. In nucleotides, the CDR3 is TGTGCCAGCAGTGAAGGGTCAACAGGGGGCAATCAGCCCCAGCATTTT.

The V call is TRBV6-5, the J call TRBJ1-2, with a possible D match to TRBD1 (5 bases). The V end lost 5 bases, the J end lost 8 bases, and 18 bases lay between the germline ends. CDR1 is MNHEY, CDR2 SVGAGI, per germline. The CDR3 is 14 residues long. The CDR3 region has the DNA TGTGCCAGCAGTCCGGCCAGGGAAAGTTACGGCTACACCTTC. Amino acids: CASSPARESYGYTF.

V is TRBV28 and J is TRBJ2-5; D may be TRBD1 (6 bases). V was trimmed by 3 bases and J by 4 bases, leaving 12 bases between them. Germline V CDR1 and CDR2: MDHEN, SYDVKM. The length of the CDR3 is 14 residues. This CDR3 reads CASSFAQGGETQYF. In DNA form, the CDR3 reads TGTGCCAGCAGTTTTGCACAGGGTGGAGAGACCCAGTACTTC.

The chain carries TRBV10-3 and TRBJ1-6, with TRBD1 matching over 11 bases. Trimming took 10 bases from V and 8 from J; bases not matched to a gene: 7. The germline V gene encodes CDR1 ENHRY and CDR2 SYGVKD. The CDR3 extends over 14 amino acids. The CDR3: CATGGQGAYSPLHF. Here the CDR3 DNA reads TGTGCCACCGGAGGACAGGGGGCTTATTCACCCCTCCACTTT.

The rearrangement joins TRBV16 to TRBJ1-5; possibly TRBD1 for D (6 bases). The CDR3 consists of 13 residues. In germline, CDR1 is KGHSY, CDR2 FQNENV. V was cut by 4 bases and J by 5 bases, with 9 bases left in between. CDR3 DNA sequence: TGTGCCAGCAGCCCGAACAGGGATCAGCCCCAGCATTTT. This encodes CASSPNRDQPQHF.

The chain has TRBV25-1 and TRBJ2-5, with 10 nucleotides matching TRBD1. Matching the DNA end better, TRBJ2-7 makes the J call doubtful. Germline CDR1 is MGHDK and CDR2 is SYGVNS. This CDR3 contains 15 residues. The DNA for the CDR3 is TGTGCCAGCAGTGAATCCGGGACAGGGGACTACGAGCAGTACTTC. Protein: CASSESGTGDYEQYF.

The V and J genes are TRBV5-4 and TRBJ2-7; D perhaps matches TRBD2 (5 bases). V was cut by 0 bases and J by 2 bases, with 9 bases left in between. Germline values: CDR1 SGHNT, CDR2 YYREEE (reference sequence). The CDR3 has 14 amino acids. The CDR3 sequence is CASSLAGSTYEQYF. DNA for the CDR3: TGTGCCAGCAGCTTGGCGGGGTCGACCTACGAGCAGTACTTC.

The V call is TRBV5-4, the J call TRBJ1-3, with D tentatively TRBD1 (6 bases). Per the germline V gene, CDR1 is SGHNT and CDR2 is YYREEE (reference sequence). Deletions cut 4 bases from V and 2 bases from J, with 10 bases between. The CDR3 covers 14 residues. CDR3 in amino acids: CASSTRQAGNTIYF. The CDR3 nucleotides read TGTGCCAGCAGCACCCGACAGGCTGGAAACACCATATATTTT.

The chain employs TRBV2 and TRBJ1-5, with 12 bases fitting TRBD1. CDR1 and CDR2 from the germline V gene are SNHLY and FYNNEI. CDR3 size: 15 residues. Unmatched junction bases numbered 5, after V lost 4 bases and J lost 7 bases. The CDR3 bases are TGTGCCAGCAGTGGGGGACAGGGGGCGGGACAGCCCCAGCATTTT. Its translation: CASSGGQGAGQPQHF.

The count of this clone is one. This chain uses TRBV19 with TRBJ2-7, with TRBD2 matching over 11 bases. The germline gives CDR1 LNHDA, CDR2 SQIVND (reference sequence). The J segment lost 7 bases and the V segment lost 1 base, leaving 9 bases of the junction unmatched. The CDR3 has 16 residues. CDR3 loop: CASSIGGTSGFWEQYF. The CDR3 nucleotides are TGTGCCAGTAGTATAGGAGGGACTAGCGGCTTTTGGGAGCAGTACTTC.

The chain employs TRBV20-1 and TRBJ2-3; D is uncertain. Germline-derived CDR1 and CDR2 are DFQATT and SNEGSKA (reference sequence). V lost 1 base to trimming and J lost 6 bases, with 5 bases between them. The CDR3 spans 11 residues. CDR3 nucleotide sequence: TGCAGTGCTAGAGTCGCGGATACGCAGTATTTT. Protein sequence: CSARVADTQYF.

The J gene is TRBJ1-1, the V gene TRBV7-2, with D unclear. This CDR3 has 13 amino acids. Looked up from germline, CDR1 is SGHTA and CDR2 is FQGNSA. The V gene lost 2 bases and the J gene lost 1 base, with 5 bases spanning the gap. CDR3 in amino acids: CASSLQENTEAFF. As DNA, the CDR3 is TGTGCCAGCAGCTTACAGGAGAACACTGAAGCTTTCTTT.

The chain is built from TRBV6-6 and TRBJ1-2; TRBD1 agrees at 7 bases. V lost 6 bases and J lost 3; bases outside the gene matches: 4. This CDR3 spans 13 amino acids. In germline, CDR1 is MNHNY, CDR2 SVGAGI (reference sequence). The CDR3: CASRPDRDYGYTF. DNA of the CDR3: TGTGCCAGCAGACCAGACAGGGACTATGGCTACACCTTC.

This clone came up a few times. The chain couples TRBV28 to TRBJ2-7, with 15 positions matching TRBD2. V lost 5 bases and J lost 7; bases outside the gene matches: 18. CDR3 length equals 19 residues. Germline V gene data show CDR1 as MDHEN and CDR2 as SYDVKM. CDR3 sequence reads: CASSNHLGLAGGPWWEQYF. The CDR3 DNA sequence: TGTGCCAGCAGTAACCACCTAGGACTAGCGGGAGGGCCCTGGTGGGAGCAGTACTTC.

A few counts support this clone. The conserved final phenylalanine or tryptophan is absent from the CDR3, which likely points to a read error. The genes are TRBV19 and TRBJ1-4, with D possibly TRBD1 on 5 matching bases. Germline loops: CDR1 LNHDA, CDR2 SQIVND (reference sequence). The length of the CDR3 is 14 residues. V was shortened by 5 bases and J by 8 bases, with 15 bases between the two germline ends. In nucleotides, the CDR3 is TGTGCCAGTAGTTCCCCGTCGACAGCCGAAAAACTGTTTGTT. This translates into CASSSPSTAEKLFV.

Only one count was recorded for this clone. The chain's CDR3 is CASSFTGFQPQHF. CDR3 sequence (DNA): TGTGCCAGCAGCTTTACAGGTTTCCAGCCCCAGCATTTT. The J gene is TRBJ1-5, the V gene TRBV7-9, with D maybe TRBD1 (5 bases). Germline-derived CDR1 and CDR2 are SEHNR and FQNEAQ (reference sequence). The CDR3 covers 13 residues. The V end was cut by 3 bases, the J end by 7 bases, with 10 bases between.

This sequence joins TRBV4-1 and TRBJ1-1; 9 bases agree with TRBD1. Germline CDR1 reads MGHRA; CDR2 reads YSYEKL. The CDR3 has 15 residues. Losses at the gene ends were 3 bases for V and 7 bases for J; bases not matched to a gene: 9. CDR3 coding DNA: TGCGCCAGCAGCCAGAGGACAGGGGCCTTTAGTGAAGCTTTCTTT. Its translation is CASSQRTGAFSEAFF.